Listed below are T cell receptor beta chains from one sample, sequenced in a study of shared clonotypes between healthy human individuals. Clones were read by immunoSEQ multiplex PCR, and TCRdb kept only the in-frame ones, dropping some. The sample lists 2,500,000 or so clones; about nine tenths were seen once. Material: naive CD4+ T cells from PBMCs. The origin of the receptors is a man in his late teens or twenties in good health. Some clones in this sample may be carry-over from other donors' samples. The CDR3 runs from the conserved cysteine through the conserved F or W. The D gene is left open where the match is weak. The size field is filled for only some rows; it gives once, few, many or a size class.

TRBV5-8	once	-	TRBJ2-7	CASSSGTTLSSSYEQYF	TGTGCCAGCAGCTCCGGGACCACTTTGTCAAGCTCCTACGAGCAGTACTTC
TRBV7-9	-	TRBD2	TRBJ2-5	CASSLLLAAVQETQYF	TGTGCCAGCAGCTTACTACTAGCGGCGGTCCAAGAGACCCAGTACTTC
TRBV5-1	once	-	TRBJ2-1	CASSILVNEQFF	TGCGCCAGCAGCATCTTAGTTAATGAGCAGTTCTTC
TRBV28	-	TRBD2	TRBJ2-1	CASSSRTSGAYNEQFF	TGTGCCAGCAGTTCCCGGACTAGCGGAGCCTACAATGAGCAGTTCTTC
TRBV23-1	-	-	TRBJ2-7	CASSQIPRGKKGGSYEQYF	TGCGCCAGCAGTCAAATCCCCCGAGGGAAAAAAGGTGGCTCCTACGAGCAGTACTTC
TRBV5-4	-	-	TRBJ1-6	CASSLALGSYNSPLHF	TGTGCCAGCAGCTTGGCCCTGGGCTCCTATAATTCACCCCTCCACTTT
TRBV6-5	-	-	TRBJ1-1	CASSYLSGRVGTEAFF	TGTGCCAGCAGTTACTTATCGGGGAGGGTGGGCACTGAAGCTTTCTTT
TRBV18	-	-	TRBJ2-7	CASSPPGRGEQYF	TGTGCCAGCTCACCCCCGGGACGGGGCGAGCAGTACTTC
TRBV7-9	-	TRBD1	TRBJ2-7	CATGQEYEQYF	TGTGCCACGGGACAGGAATACGAGCAGTACTTC
TRBV6-6	-	-	TRBJ1-5	CASSYGAGSYQPQHF	TGTGCCAGCAGTTATGGGGCGGGTTCCTATCAGCCCCAGCATTTT
TRBV5-1	-	TRBD1	TRBJ2-7	CASSVQGQSYEQYF	TGCGCCAGCTCAGTGCAGGGACAGTCCTACGAGCAGTACTTC
TRBV7-2	-	-	TRBJ2-1	CASSLSWGDRSEQFF	TGTGCCAGCAGCTTATCCTGGGGCGACCGAAGTGAGCAGTTCTTC
TRBV25-1	-	-	TRBJ2-7	CASSDIKGGGLQEQYF	TGTGCCAGCAGTGATATTAAGGGGGGCGGCCTCCAAGAGCAGTACTTC
TRBV28	-	-	TRBJ2-5	CASSFMPATQYF	TGTGCCAGCAGTTTTATGCCAGCAACCCAGTACTTC
TRBV9	-	-	TRBJ2-5	CASSGTEGEWETQYF	TGTGCCAGCAGCGGGACGGAGGGCGAATGGGAGACCCAGTACTTC
TRBV4-2	-	TRBD2	TRBJ2-4	CASSQVSAGGLAKNIQYF	TGTGCCAGCAGCCAAGTATCAGCGGGAGGGCTAGCCAAAAACATTCAGTACTTC
TRBV28	-	-	TRBJ2-7	CASSSPQVGSYEQYF	TGTGCCAGCAGTTCGCCACAGGTGGGCTCCTACGAGCAGTACTTC
TRBV29-1	-	-	TRBJ1-1	CSVAGEGFDTEAFF	TGCAGCGTCGCGGGGGAGGGGTTTGACACTGAAGCTTTCTTT
TRBV28	-	TRBD2	TRBJ2-1	CASSFESGSKNEQFF	TGTGCCAGCAGTTTTGAGAGCGGGAGTAAGAATGAGCAGTTCTTC
TRBV9	few	-	TRBJ1-2	CASSPDRNYGYTF	TGTGCCAGCAGCCCAGACAGGAACTATGGCTACACCTTC
TRBV15	-	-	TRBJ2-1	CATSREGGGPRYEQFF	TGTGCCACCAGCAGAGAAGGGGGAGGGCCGAGGTATGAGCAGTTCTTC
TRBV4-1	once	-	TRBJ2-7	CASSLNTGSIPYEQYF	TGCGCCAGCAGCCTTAACACCGGGTCCATCCCCTACGAGCAGTACTTC
TRBV9	-	-	TRBJ2-5	CASSVGSSREETQYF	TGTGCCAGCAGCGTAGGGTCTTCGAGGGAAGAGACCCAGTACTTC
TRBV7-3	-	-	TRBJ1-6	CASSLNFNSPLHF	TGTGCCAGCAGCTTAAACTTTAATTCACCCCTCCACTTT
TRBV7-3	once	TRBD1	TRBJ1-1	CASSSGQDEAFF	TGTGCCAGCAGCTCCGGACAGGATGAAGCTTTCTTT
TRBV30	-	-	TRBJ1-2	CAWSRGLKYGYTF	TGTGCCTGGAGTAGGGGACTCAAGTATGGCTACACCTTC
TRBV7-8	-	TRBD1	TRBJ1-5	CASSLRGGDQPQHF	TGTGCCAGCAGCTTACGAGGGGGCGATCAGCCCCAGCATTTT
TRBV6-6	once	TRBD1	TRBJ1-5	CASSRGTGTYNQPQHF	TGTGCCAGCAGCCGAGGGACAGGGACATACAATCAGCCCCAGCATTTT
TRBV28	-	TRBD1	TRBJ2-7	CASSSSPGQGEQQYF	TGTGCCAGCAGTTCATCTCCGGGACAGGGAGAACAGCAGTACTTC
TRBV9	-	-	TRBJ1-3	CASSVRTGGGNTIYF	TGTGCCAGCAGCGTACGGACGGGCGGCGGAAACACCATATATTTT
TRBV27	-	-	TRBJ2-3	CASSSLGGAADTQYF	TGTGCCAGCAGTTCCCTCGGAGGCGCGGCAGATACGCAGTATTTT
TRBV2	-	-	TRBJ1-2	CASSDRAASNYGYTF	TGTGCCAGCAGTGACAGGGCAGCCTCCAACTATGGCTACACCTTC
TRBV7-9	-	-	TRBJ2-2	CASSLPLAGPVTGELFF	TGTGCCAGCAGCTTACCCCTAGCAGGCCCTGTCACCGGGGAGCTGTTTTTT
TRBV6-6	-	-	TRBJ1-4	CASSYQLATNEKLFF	TGTGCCAGCAGTTACCAACTTGCAACTAATGAAAAACTGTTTTTT
TRBV7-2	-	TRBD2	TRBJ2-2	CASSLHLAGVTGELFF	TGTGCCAGCAGCTTACACCTAGCGGGAGTCACCGGGGAGCTGTTTTTT
TRBV5-1	once	-	TRBJ2-3	CASSLGAGSTDTQYF	TGCGCCAGCAGCTTGGGCGCAGGGAGTACAGATACGCAGTATTTT
TRBV18	-	-	TRBJ2-4	CASSPGNLAKNIQYF	TGTGCCAGCTCACCGGGCAACCTAGCCAAAAACATTCAGTACTTC
TRBV6-1	-	TRBD1	TRBJ1-1	CASRWTGDTEAFF	TGTGCCAGCAGGTGGACAGGGGACACTGAAGCTTTCTTT
TRBV27	-	-	TRBJ1-3	CASSPAERAGGNTIYF	TGTGCCAGCAGCCCGGCCGAAAGGGCCGGTGGAAACACCATATATTTT
TRBV5-1	-	-	TRBJ2-5	CASSLGTHQGETQYF	TGCGCCAGCAGCTTGGGAACTCACCAAGGGGAGACCCAGTACTTC
TRBV4-2	-	TRBD2	TRBJ2-3	CASSQVAGDGPDTQYF	TGTGCCAGCAGCCAAGTCGCGGGAGATGGCCCAGATACGCAGTATTTT
TRBV4-1	-	TRBD2	TRBJ2-1	CASSPTGGTGHNEQFF	TGCGCCAGCAGCCCGACGGGGGGGACTGGACACAATGAGCAGTTCTTC
TRBV18	few	-	TRBJ1-5	CASSPTTARIQPQHF	TGTGCCAGCTCACCCACAACGGCCAGGATCCAGCCCCAGCATTTT
TRBV5-1	-	-	TRBJ1-1	CASRTLANTEAFF	TGCGCCAGCAGAACGTTGGCGAACACTGAAGCTTTCTTT
TRBV19	-	-	TRBJ1-4	CASRGTRTATNEKLFF	TGTGCCAGTAGGGGGACCCGGACCGCCACTAATGAAAAACTGTTTTTT
TRBV5-6	-	TRBD1	TRBJ1-5	CASSYWDRNQPQHF	TGTGCCAGCAGCTATTGGGACAGAAATCAGCCCCAGCATTTT
TRBV6-5	-	-	TRBJ2-4	CASHNPGLNIQYF	TGTGCCAGCCACAACCCCGGGCTAAACATTCAGTACTTC
TRBV11-2	once	-	TRBJ2-2	CASSLDRGPGELFF	TGTGCCAGCAGCTTAGACAGGGGTCCCGGGGAGCTGTTTTTT
TRBV9	-	-	TRBJ1-2	CASSVGPGANYGYTF	TGTGCCAGCAGCGTAGGTCCAGGGGCTAACTATGGCTACACCTTC